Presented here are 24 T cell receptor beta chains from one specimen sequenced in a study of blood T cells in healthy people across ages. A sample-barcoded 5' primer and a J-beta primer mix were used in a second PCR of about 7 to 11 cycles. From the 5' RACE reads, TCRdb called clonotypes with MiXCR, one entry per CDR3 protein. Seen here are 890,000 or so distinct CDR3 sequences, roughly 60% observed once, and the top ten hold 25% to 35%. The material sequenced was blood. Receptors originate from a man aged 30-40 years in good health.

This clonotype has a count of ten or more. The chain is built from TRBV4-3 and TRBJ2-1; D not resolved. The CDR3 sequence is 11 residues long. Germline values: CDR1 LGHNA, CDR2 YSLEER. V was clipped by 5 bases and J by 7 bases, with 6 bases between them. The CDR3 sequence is CASSNVNEQFF. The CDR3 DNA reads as TGCGCCAGCAGCAACGTTAATGAGCAGTTCTTC.

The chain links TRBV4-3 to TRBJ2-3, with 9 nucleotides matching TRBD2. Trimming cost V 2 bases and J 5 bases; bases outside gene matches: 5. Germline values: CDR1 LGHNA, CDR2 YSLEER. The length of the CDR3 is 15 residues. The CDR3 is CASSQLRRGGDTQYF. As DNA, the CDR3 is TGCGCCAGCAGCCAATTGAGGCGGGGGGGAGATACGCAGTATTTT.

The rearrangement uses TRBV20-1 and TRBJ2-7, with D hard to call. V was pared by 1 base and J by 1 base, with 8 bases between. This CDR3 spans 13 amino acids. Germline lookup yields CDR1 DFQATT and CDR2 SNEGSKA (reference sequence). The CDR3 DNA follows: TGCAGTGCTAGAGCGGGCACTTCCTACGAGCAGTACTTC. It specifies CSARAGTSYEQYF.

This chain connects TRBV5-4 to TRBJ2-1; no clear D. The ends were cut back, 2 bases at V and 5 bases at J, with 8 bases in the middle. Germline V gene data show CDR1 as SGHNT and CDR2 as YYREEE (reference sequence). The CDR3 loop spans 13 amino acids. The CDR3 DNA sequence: TGTGCCAGCAGCTTTAGGCCCCACAATGAGCAGTTCTTC. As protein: CASSFRPHNEQFF. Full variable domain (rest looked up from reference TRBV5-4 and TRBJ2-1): ETGVTQSPTHLIKTRGQQVTLRCSSQSGHNTVSWYQQALGQGPQFIFQYYREEENGRGNFPPRFSGLQFPNYSSELNVNALELDDSALYLCASSFRPHNEQFFGPGTRLTVL.

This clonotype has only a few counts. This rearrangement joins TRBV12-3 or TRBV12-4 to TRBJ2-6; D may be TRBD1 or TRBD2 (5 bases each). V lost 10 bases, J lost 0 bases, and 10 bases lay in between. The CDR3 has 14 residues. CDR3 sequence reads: CATPGGSGANVLTF. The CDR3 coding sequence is TGTGCCACCCCTGGGGGCTCTGGGGCCAACGTCCTGACTTTC.

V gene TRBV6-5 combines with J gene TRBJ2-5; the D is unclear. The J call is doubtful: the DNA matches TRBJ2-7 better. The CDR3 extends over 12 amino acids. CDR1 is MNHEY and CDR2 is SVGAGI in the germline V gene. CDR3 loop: CASSADPNEQYF. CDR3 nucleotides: TGTGCCAGCAGCGCGGACCCGAACGAGCAGTACTTC.

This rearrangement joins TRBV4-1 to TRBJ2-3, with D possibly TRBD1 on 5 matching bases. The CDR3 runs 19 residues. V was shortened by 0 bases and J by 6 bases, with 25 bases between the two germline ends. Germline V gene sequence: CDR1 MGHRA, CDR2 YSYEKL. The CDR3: CASSQDALRLGARSDTQYF. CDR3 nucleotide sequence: TGCGCCAGCAGCCAAGATGCCCTCCGGTTAGGGGCCCGCAGCGATACGCAGTATTTT.

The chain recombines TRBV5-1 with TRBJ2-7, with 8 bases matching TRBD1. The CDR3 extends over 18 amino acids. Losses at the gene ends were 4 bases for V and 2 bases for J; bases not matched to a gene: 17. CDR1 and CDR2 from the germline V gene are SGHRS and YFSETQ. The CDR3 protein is CASSIGQGLTRAPYEQYF. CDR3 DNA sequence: TGCGCCAGCAGCATCGGACAGGGACTGACCAGGGCGCCCTACGAGCAGTACTTC.

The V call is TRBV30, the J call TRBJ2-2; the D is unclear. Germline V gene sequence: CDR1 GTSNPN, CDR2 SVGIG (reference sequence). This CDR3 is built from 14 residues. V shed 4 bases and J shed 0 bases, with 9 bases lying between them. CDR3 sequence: CAWMGSANTGELFF. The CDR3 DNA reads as TGTGCCTGGATGGGGTCAGCGAACACCGGGGAGCTGTTTTTT.

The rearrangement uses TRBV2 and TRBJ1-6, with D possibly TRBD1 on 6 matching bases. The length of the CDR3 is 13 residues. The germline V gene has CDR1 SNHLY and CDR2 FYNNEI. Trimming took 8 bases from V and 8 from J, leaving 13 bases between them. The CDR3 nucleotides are TGTGCCAGCGGGGACATTCTGTATTCACCCCTCCACTTT. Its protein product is CASGDILYSPLHF. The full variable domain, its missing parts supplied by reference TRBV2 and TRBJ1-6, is EPEVTQTPSHQVTQMGQEVILRCVPISNHLYFYWYRQILGQKVEFLVSFYNNEISEKSEIFDDQFSVERPDGSNFTLKIRSTKLEDSAMYFCASGDILYSPLHFGNGTRLTVT.

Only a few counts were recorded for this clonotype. CDR3 in amino acids: CASSQDWTASETQYF. For the CDR3, the DNA is TGCGCCAGCAGCCAAGATTGGACGGCTAGTGAGACCCAGTACTTC. The V call is TRBV4-3, the J call TRBJ2-5; no definite D call. V lost 0 bases and J 5 bases, leaving 13 bases between the germline ends. Germline CDR1 is LGHNA and CDR2 is YSLEER. The CDR3 is 15 residues long.

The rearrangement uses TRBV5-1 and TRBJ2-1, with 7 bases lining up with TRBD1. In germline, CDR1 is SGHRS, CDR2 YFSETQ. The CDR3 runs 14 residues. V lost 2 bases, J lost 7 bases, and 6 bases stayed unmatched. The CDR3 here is CASSFDRERNEQFF. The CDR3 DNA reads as TGCGCCAGCAGCTTCGACAGGGAAAGGAATGAGCAGTTCTTC.

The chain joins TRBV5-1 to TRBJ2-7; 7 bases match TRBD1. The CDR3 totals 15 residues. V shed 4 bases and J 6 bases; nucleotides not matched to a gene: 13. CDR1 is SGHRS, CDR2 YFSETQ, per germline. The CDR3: CASSRNDRVVCEQYF. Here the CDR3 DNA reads TGCGCCAGCAGCCGGAACGACAGGGTTGTCTGCGAGCAGTACTTC.

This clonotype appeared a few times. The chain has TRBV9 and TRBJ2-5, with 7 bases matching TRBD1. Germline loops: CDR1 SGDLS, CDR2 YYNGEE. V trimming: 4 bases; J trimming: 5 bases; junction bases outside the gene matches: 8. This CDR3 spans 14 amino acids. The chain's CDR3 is CASSSEGARETQYF. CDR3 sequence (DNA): TGTGCCAGCAGCTCCGAGGGGGCGCGGGAGACCCAGTACTTC.

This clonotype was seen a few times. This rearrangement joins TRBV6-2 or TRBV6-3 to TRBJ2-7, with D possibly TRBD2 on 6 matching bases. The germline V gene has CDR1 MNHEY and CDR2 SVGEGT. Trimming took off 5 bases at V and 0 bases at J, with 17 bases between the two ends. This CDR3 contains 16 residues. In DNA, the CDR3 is TGTGCCAGCAGTACGGGACTTCGGGGCGCCTCCTACGAGCAGTACTTC. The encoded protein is CASSTGLRGASYEQYF.

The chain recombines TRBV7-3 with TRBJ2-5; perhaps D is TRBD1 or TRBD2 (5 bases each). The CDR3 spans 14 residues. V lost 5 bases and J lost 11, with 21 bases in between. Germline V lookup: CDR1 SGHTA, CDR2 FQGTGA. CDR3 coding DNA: TGTGCCAGCAGCCAACGGGGCAGGGTCAATGAGCAGTACTTC. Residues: CASSQRGRVNEQYF.

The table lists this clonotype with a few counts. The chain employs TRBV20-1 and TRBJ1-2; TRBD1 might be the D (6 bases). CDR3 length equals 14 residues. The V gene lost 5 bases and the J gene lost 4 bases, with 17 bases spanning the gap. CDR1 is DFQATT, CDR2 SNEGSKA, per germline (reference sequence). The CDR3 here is CSAAAGGSSYGYTF. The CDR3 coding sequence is TGCAGTGCTGCCGCCGGGGGCTCTAGCTATGGCTACACCTTC.

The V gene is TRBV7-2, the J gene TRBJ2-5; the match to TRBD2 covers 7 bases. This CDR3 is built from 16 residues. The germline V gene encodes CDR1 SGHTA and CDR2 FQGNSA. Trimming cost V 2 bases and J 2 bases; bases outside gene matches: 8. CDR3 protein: CASSLSFSSGQETQYF. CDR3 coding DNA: TGTGCCAGCAGCTTAAGTTTCTCTAGCGGACAAGAGACCCAGTACTTC.

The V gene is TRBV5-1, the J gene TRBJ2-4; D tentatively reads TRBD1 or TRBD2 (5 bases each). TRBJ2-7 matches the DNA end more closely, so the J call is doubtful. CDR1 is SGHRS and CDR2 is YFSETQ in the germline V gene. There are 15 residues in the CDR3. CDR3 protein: CASSLEGPSYYEQYF. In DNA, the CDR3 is TGCGCCAGCAGCTTGGAGGGACCGTCTTACTACGAGCAGTACTTC.

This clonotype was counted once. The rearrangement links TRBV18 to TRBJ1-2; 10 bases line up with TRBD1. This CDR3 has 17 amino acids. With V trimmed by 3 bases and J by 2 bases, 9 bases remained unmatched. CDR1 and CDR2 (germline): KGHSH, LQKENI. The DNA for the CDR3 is TGTGCCAGCTCACCTACTGCCGGGACAGGGGAGAACTATGGCTACACCTTC. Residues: CASSPTAGTGENYGYTF.

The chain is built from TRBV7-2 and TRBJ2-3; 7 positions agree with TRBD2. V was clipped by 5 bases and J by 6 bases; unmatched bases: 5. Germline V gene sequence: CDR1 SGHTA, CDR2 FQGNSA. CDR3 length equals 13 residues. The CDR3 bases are TGTGCCAGCAGCCAATGGGAGGGGGATACGCAGTATTTT. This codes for CASSQWEGDTQYF.

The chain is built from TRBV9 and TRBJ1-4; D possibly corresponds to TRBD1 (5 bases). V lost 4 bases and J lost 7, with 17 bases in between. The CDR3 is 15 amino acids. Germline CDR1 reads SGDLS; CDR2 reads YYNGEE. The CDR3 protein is CASSPRVEFGEKLFF. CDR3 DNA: TGTGCCAGCAGCCCCAGGGTGGAATTCGGTGAAAAACTGTTTTTT.

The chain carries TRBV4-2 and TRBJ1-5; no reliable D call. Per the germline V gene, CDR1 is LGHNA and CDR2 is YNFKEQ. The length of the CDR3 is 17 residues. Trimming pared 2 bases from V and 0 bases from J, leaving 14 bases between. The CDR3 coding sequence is TGTGCCAGCAGCCAACAAACACAGTGGGTTAGCAATCAGCCCCAGCATTTT. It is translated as CASSQQTQWVSNQPQHF.

The CDR3 region is CASQGSRYGYTF. CDR3 nucleotide sequence: TGTGCCAGCCAGGGCAGTCGCTATGGCTACACCTTC. The chain uses TRBV28 and TRBJ1-2, with a possible D match to TRBD1 (5 bases). This CDR3 comprises 12 residues. V gave up 8 bases and J gave up 4 bases, with 11 bases separating them. Germline CDR1 and CDR2: MDHEN and SYDVKM.